The T cell receptor beta chain under discussion was sequenced for a study of T-cell memory formation after mild COVID-19. Study findings and constraints: CD4/CD8 balance characterized clones contracting day 15 to 85, and CD4+ skew characterized later expanders. Pre-infection memory carried some responding clones, suggesting that cross-reactive memory joined.

From the 5' RACE reads, TCRdb called clonotypes with MiXCR, one entry per CDR3 protein. The table includes approximately 100,000 distinct CDR3 sequences, around 12% detected once. This clonotype was seen many times. Antigen unknown. The V gene lost 1 base and the J gene lost 7 bases, with 18 bases spanning the gap. Germline V CDR1 and CDR2: SGHRS, YFSETQ. This CDR3 has 16 residues. The specimen sequenced was PBMCs or a T cell subset sorted from them (not recorded which). The TCR comes from an adult woman who had mild COVID-19 (a few samples of this study predate the infection). Cell type and time point are not known. The chain has TRBV5-1 and TRBJ2-1, with D possibly TRBD1 on 5 matching bases. For the CDR3, the DNA is TGCGCCAGCAGCTTGTCCAGGCAGGCAGGGTGGAATGAGCAGTTCTTC. The encoded protein is CASSLSRQAGWNEQFF.